The clone carrying this T cell receptor (beta chain) has at least ten counts. Its antigen is not identified. The data are from a study of CD8 T cells in ankylosing spondylitis. V lost 1 base and J lost 2, with 8 bases in between. The CDR3 is 14 residues long. TCRdb re-analysed the 5' RACE reads in MiXCR, keeping a single row per CDR3 protein. The sample holds roughly 220,000 distinct CDR3 sequences, 10% seen once. Study-level findings and limits: Reported data indicate significant enrichment of disease-linked clones within matched ankylosing spondylitis synovial fluid.

The sequenced sample consisted of blood, either unsorted or a sorted T cell fraction (not recorded which). This TCR was sampled from a male donor with ankylosing spondylitis or in good health (not recorded which). The genes are TRBV12-3 or TRBV12-4 and TRBJ2-5; D remains unclear. The CDR3 loop reads CASSLEWAQETQYF. The CDR3 bases are TGTGCCAGCAGTTTAGAATGGGCACAAGAGACCCAGTACTTC.